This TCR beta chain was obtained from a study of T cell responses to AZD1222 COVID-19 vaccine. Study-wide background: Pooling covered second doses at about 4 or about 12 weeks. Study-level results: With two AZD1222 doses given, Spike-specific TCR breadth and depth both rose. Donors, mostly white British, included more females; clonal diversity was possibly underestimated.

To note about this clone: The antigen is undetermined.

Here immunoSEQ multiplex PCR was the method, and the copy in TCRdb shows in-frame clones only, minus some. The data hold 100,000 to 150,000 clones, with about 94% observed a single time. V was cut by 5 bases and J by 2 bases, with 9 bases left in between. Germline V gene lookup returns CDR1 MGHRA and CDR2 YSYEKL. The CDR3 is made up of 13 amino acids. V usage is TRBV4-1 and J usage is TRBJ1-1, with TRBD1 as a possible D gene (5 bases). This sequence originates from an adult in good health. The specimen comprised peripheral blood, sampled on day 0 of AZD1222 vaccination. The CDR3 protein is CASSFDSNTEAFF. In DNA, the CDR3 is TGCGCCAGCAGCTTTGACAGTAACACTGAAGCTTTCTTT.